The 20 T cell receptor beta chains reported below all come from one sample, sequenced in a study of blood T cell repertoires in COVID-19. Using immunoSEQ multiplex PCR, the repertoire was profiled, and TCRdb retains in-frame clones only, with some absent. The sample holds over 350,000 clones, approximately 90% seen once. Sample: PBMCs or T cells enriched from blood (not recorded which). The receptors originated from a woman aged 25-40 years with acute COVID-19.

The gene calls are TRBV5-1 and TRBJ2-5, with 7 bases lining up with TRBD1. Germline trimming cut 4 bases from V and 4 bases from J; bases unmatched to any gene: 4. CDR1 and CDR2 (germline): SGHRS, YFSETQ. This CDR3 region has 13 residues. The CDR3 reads CASSTGARETQYF. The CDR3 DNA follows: TGCGCCAGCAGCACAGGGGCGCGAGAGACCCAGTACTTC. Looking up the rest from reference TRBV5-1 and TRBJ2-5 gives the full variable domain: KAGVTQTPRYLIKTRGQQVTLSCSPISGHRSVSWYQQTPGQGLQFLFEYFSETQRNKGNFPGRFSGRQFSNSRSEMNVSTLELGDSALYLCASSTGARETQYFGPGTRLLVL.

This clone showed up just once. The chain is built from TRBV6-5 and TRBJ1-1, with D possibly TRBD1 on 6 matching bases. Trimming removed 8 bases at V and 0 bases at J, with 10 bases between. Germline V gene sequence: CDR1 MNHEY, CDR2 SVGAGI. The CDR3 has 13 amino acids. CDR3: CASEGQMNTEAFF. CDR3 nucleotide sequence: TGTGCCAGCGAAGGACAGATGAACACTGAAGCTTTCTTT.

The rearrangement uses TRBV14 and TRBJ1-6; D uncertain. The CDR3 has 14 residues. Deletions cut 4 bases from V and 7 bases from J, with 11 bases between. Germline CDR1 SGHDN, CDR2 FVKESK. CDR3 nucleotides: TGTGCCAGCAGCCCAAAGGCGGGGAATTCACCCCTCCACTTT. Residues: CASSPKAGNSPLHF.

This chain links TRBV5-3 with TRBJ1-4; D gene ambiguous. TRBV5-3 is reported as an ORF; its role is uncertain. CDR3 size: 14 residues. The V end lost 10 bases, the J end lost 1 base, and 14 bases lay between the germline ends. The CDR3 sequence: CAPPPPLTNEKLFF. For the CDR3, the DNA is TGTGCCCCTCCTCCTCCCCTAACTAATGAAAAACTGTTTTTT.

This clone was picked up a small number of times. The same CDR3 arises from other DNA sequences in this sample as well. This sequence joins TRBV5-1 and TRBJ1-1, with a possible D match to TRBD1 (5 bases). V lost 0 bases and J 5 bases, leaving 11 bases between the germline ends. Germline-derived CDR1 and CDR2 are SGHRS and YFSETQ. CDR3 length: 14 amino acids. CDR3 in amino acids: CASSLGSGGTEAFF. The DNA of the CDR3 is TGCGCCAGCAGCTTGGGGTCGGGGGGAACTGAAGCTTTCTTT.

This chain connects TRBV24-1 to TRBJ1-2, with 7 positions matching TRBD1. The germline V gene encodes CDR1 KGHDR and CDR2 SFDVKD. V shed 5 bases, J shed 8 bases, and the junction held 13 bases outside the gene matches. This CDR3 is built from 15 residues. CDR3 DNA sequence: TGTGCCACCAGTGGAATTGACAGGGACGTGGGAGGCTACACCTTC. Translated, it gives CATSGIDRDVGGYTF.

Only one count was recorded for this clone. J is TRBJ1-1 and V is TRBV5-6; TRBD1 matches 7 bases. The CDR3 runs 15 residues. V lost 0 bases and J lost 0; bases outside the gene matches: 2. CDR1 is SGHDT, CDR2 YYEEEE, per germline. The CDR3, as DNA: TGTGCCAGCAGCTTGGCCAGGGGGGTGAACACTGAAGCTTTCTTT. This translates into CASSLARGVNTEAFF. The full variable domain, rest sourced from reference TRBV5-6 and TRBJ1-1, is DAGVTQSPTHLIKTRGQQVTLRCSPKSGHDTVSWYQQALGQGPQFIFQYYEEEERQRGNFPDRFSGHQFPNYSSELNVNALLLGDSALYLCASSLARGVNTEAFFGQGTRLTVV.

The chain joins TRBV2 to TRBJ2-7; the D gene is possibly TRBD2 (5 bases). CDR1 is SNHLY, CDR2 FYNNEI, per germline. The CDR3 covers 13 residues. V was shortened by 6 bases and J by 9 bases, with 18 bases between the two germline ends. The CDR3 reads CASSESSAAGQYF. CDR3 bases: TGTGCCAGCAGCGAGAGTAGCGCGGCCGGGCAGTACTTC.

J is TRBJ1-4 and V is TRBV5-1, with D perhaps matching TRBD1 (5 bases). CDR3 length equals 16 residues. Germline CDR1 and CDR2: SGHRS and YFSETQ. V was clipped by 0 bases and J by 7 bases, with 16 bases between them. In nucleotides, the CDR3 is TGCGCCAGCAGCTTGGGTGTCGTCAGGGTTATTGAAAAACTGTTTTTT. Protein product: CASSLGVVRVIEKLFF.

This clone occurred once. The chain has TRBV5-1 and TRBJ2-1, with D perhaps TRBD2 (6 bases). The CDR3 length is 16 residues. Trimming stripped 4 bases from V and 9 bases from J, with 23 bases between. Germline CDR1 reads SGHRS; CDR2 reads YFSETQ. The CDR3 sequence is CASSRSGDGKASEQFF. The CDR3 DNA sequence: TGCGCCAGCAGCCGGTCGGGGGACGGAAAGGCGAGTGAGCAGTTCTTC.

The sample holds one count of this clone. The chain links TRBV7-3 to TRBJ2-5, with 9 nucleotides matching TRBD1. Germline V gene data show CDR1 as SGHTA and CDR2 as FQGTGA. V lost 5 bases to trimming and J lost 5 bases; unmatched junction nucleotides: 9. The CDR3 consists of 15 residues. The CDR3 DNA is TGTGCCAGCAGCGCATGGACAGGGGTCTCGGAGACCCAGTACTTC. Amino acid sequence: CASSAWTGVSETQYF. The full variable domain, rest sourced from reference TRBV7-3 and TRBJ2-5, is GAGVSQTPSNKVTEKGKYVELRCDPISGHTALYWYRQSLGQGPEFLIYFQGTGAADDSGLPNDRFFAVRPEGSVSTLKIQRTERGDSAVYLCASSAWTGVSETQYFGPGTRLLVL.

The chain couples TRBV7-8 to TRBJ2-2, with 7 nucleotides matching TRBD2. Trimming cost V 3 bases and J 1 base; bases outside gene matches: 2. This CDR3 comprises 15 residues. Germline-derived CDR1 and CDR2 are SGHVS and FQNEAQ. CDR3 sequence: CASSLIAGNTGELFF. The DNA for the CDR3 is TGTGCCAGCAGCTTGATAGCGGGGAACACCGGGGAGCTGTTTTTT.

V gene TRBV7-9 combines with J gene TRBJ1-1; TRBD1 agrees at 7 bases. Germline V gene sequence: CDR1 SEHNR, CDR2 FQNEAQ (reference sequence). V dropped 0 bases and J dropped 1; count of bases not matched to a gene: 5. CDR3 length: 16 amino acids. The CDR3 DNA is TGTGCCAGCAGCTTAGCCTCGGGACAGAGGAACACTGAAGCTTTCTTT. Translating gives CASSLASGQRNTEAFF.

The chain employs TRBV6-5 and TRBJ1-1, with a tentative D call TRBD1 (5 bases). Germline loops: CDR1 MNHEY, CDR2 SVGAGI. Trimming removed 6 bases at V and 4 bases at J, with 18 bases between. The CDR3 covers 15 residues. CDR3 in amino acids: CASRINPGRGTEAFF. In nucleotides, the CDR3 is TGTGCCAGCAGAATAAACCCAGGGAGGGGCACTGAAGCTTTCTTT.

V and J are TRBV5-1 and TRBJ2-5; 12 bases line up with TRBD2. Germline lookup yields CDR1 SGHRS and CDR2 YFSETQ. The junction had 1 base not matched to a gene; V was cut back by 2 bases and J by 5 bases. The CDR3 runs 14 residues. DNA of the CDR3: TGCGCCAGCAGCTTAGGACTAGCGGGGGAGACCCAGTACTTC. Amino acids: CASSLGLAGETQYF.

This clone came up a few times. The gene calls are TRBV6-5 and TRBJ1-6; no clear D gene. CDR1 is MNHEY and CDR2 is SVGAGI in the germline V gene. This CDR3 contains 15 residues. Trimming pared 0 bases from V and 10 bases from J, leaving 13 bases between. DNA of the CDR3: TGTGCCAGCAGTTACTCATCCCTCGGGAGGTCACCCCTCCACTTT. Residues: CASSYSSLGRSPLHF.

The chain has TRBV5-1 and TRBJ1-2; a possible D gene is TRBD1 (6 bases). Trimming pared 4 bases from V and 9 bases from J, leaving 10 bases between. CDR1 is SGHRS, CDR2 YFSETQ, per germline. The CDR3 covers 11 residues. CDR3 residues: CASSNRESYTF. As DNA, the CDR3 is TGCGCCAGCAGCAACAGGGAAAGCTACACCTTC.

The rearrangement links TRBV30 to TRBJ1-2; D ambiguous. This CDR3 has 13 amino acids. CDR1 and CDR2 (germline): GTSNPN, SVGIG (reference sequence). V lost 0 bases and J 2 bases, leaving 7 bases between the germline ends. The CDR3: CAWSVRLNYGYTF. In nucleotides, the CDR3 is TGTGCCTGGAGTGTACGACTGAACTATGGCTACACCTTC.

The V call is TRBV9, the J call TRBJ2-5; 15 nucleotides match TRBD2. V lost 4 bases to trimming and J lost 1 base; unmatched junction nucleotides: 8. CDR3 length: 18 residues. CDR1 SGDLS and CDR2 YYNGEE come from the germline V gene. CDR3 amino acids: CASSLGLAGGLIQETQYF. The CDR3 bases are TGTGCCAGCAGCCTCGGACTAGCGGGGGGGCTAATCCAAGAGACCCAGTACTTC. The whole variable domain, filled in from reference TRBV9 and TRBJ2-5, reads DSGVTQTPKHLITATGQRVTLRCSPRSGDLSVYWYQQSLDQGLQFLIQYYNGEERAKGNILERFSAQQFPDLHSELNLSSLELGDSALYFCASSLGLAGGLIQETQYFGPGTRLLVL.

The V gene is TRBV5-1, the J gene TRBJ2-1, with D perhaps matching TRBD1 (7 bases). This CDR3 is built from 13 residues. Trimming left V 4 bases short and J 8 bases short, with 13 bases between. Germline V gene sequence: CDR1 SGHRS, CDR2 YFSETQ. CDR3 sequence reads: CASSSTGDYEQFF. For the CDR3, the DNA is TGCGCCAGCAGCAGTACAGGGGACTATGAGCAGTTCTTC. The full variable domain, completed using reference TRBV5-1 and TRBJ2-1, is KAGVTQTPRYLIKTRGQQVTLSCSPISGHRSVSWYQQTPGQGLQFLFEYFSETQRNKGNFPGRFSGRQFSNSRSEMNVSTLELGDSALYLCASSSTGDYEQFFGPGTRLTVL.